These 12 T cell receptor beta chains share one sample of origin, sequenced in a study of T cell changes during pregnancy in multiple sclerosis. Produced via immunoSEQ multiplex PCR; TCRdb's table is partial and in-frame only. The data hold under 45,000 clones, with about nine tenths observed a single time. Material: CD4+ T cells from peripheral blood mononuclear cells, obtained in the second trimester of pregnancy. Receptors were obtained from a female donor with multiple sclerosis, enrolled in a pregnancy study.

The chain is built from TRBV5-1 and TRBJ2-2; D is ambiguous. V dropped 5 bases and J dropped 0 bases, with 11 bases sitting between them. The CDR3 is 15 amino acids. Germline V gives CDR1 SGHRS, CDR2 YFSETQ. CDR3 coding DNA: TGCGCCAGCAGTCTAGTGAGAACGAACACCGGGGAGCTGTTTTTT. It specifies CASSLVRTNTGELFF. Supplemented by reference TRBV5-1 and TRBJ2-2, the full variable domain reads KAGVTQTPRYLIKTRGQQVTLSCSPISGHRSVSWYQQTPGQGLQFLFEYFSETQRNKGNFPGRFSGRQFSNSRSEMNVSTLELGDSALYLCASSLVRTNTGELFFGEGSRLTVL.

The chain uses TRBV20-1 and TRBJ1-2; D gene unclear. Trimming left V 4 bases short and J 4 bases short, with 7 bases between. Germline-derived CDR1 and CDR2 are DFQATT and SNEGSKA (reference sequence). This CDR3 has 11 amino acids. CDR3 sequence reads: CSAKEAYGYTF. The CDR3 nucleotides are TGCAGTGCTAAAGAAGCCTATGGCTACACCTTC.

The chain joins TRBV13 to TRBJ2-3; 9 nucleotides align to TRBD2. Trimming took 7 bases from V and 0 from J; bases not matched to a gene: 5. The CDR3 length is 15 residues. Germline values: CDR1 PRHDT, CDR2 FYEKMQ (reference sequence). The CDR3 coding sequence is TGTGCCAGCAAGCCTCTAGCGGGGAGCACAGATACGCAGTATTTT. Translation: CASKPLAGSTDTQYF.

This chain connects TRBV2 to TRBJ1-2, with TRBD1 matching 7 bases. The CDR3 is 13 residues long. Trimming at V came to 3 bases and at J to 4 bases, leaving 2 bases not matched to a gene. The germline V gene has CDR1 SNHLY and CDR2 FYNNEI. The CDR3 region has the DNA TGTGCCAGCAGTGACCGGACAGGCTATGGCTACACCTTC. This gives the protein CASSDRTGYGYTF.

The chain recombines TRBV15 with TRBJ2-1, with D perhaps matching TRBD2 (5 bases). Germline V gene data show CDR1 as LNHNV and CDR2 as YYDKDF (reference sequence). Between the trimmed V and J ends, which lost 3 bases and 7 bases, there was a span of 22 bases. CDR3 length: 17 amino acids. The CDR3 spells CATSRAPSGPNGNEQFF. DNA for the CDR3: TGTGCCACCAGCAGGGCCCCGAGCGGCCCAAACGGTAATGAGCAGTTCTTC.

The chain combines TRBV5-1 with TRBJ2-4; D not resolved. Trimming removed 2 bases at V and 2 bases at J, with 8 bases between. CDR1 SGHRS and CDR2 YFSETQ come from the germline V gene. The CDR3 consists of 14 residues. CDR3 nucleotides: TGCGCCAGCAGCTTTGAGTTAACCAAAAACATTCAGTACTTC. It translates to CASSFELTKNIQYF.

In DNA form, the CDR3 reads TGTGCCAGCAGAGAACAGGGGGGCTTTGGTGAAAAACTGTTTTTT. This gives the protein CASREQGGFGEKLFF. The V gene is TRBV28, the J gene TRBJ1-4, with 8 bases aligning to TRBD1. Germline loops: CDR1 MDHEN, CDR2 SYDVKM. With V trimmed by 6 bases and J by 7 bases, 10 bases remained unmatched. The CDR3 is 15 residues long.

This chain links TRBV5-4 with TRBJ2-3, with 7 bases aligning to TRBD2. Per germline, CDR1 SGHNT and CDR2 YYREEE (reference sequence). The CDR3 consists of 15 residues. After removal of 5 bases from V and 0 bases from J, the junction contained 6 bases not matched to a gene. CDR3 nucleotide sequence: TGTGCCAGCAGTTACAGCGGGGCAAGCACAGATACGCAGTATTTT. Translation: CASSYSGASTDTQYF.

This rearrangement joins TRBV6-6 to TRBJ1-1; D might be TRBD1 (5 bases). V lost 5 bases and J 1 base, leaving 11 bases between the germline ends. The CDR3 is 14 residues long. CDR1 and CDR2 from the germline V gene are MNHNY and SVGAGI (reference sequence). CDR3 bases: TGTGCCAGCAGTCCTCCCGGACAGAACACTGAAGCTTTCTTT. This gives the protein CASSPPGQNTEAFF.

The chain combines TRBV4-3 with TRBJ2-7; tentative D call: TRBD2 (6 bases). V was cut by 0 bases and J by 0 bases, with 18 bases left in between. Germline V CDR1 and CDR2: LGHNA, YSLEER. There are 18 residues in the CDR3. The CDR3 region has the DNA TGCGCCAGCAGCCAAGATTCGGGCGGCGGGGCCGACTCCTACGAGCAGTACTTC. It specifies CASSQDSGGGADSYEQYF.

This chain joins TRBV5-1 and TRBJ2-7; D gene uncertain. The length of the CDR3 is 12 residues. Germline V lookup: CDR1 SGHRS, CDR2 YFSETQ. Between the trimmed V and J ends, which lost 4 bases and 0 bases, there was a span of 5 bases. The CDR3: CASSPGSYEQYF. The CDR3 DNA reads TGCGCCAGCAGCCCCGGCTCCTACGAGCAGTACTTC. Variable domain in full (rest from reference TRBV5-1 and TRBJ2-7): KAGVTQTPRYLIKTRGQQVTLSCSPISGHRSVSWYQQTPGQGLQFLFEYFSETQRNKGNFPGRFSGRQFSNSRSEMNVSTLELGDSALYLCASSPGSYEQYFGPGTRLTVT.

This clone was observed a single time. The chain links TRBV7-2 to TRBJ2-7, with 7 bases matching TRBD1. The ends lost 5 bases at V and 3 bases at J; junction bases unmatched: 7. Germline V gene data show CDR1 as SGHTA and CDR2 as FQGNSA. The CDR3 consists of 14 residues. CDR3 loop: CASSPTGVGYEQYF. CDR3 sequence (DNA): TGTGCCAGCAGCCCCACAGGGGTAGGCTACGAGCAGTACTTC.